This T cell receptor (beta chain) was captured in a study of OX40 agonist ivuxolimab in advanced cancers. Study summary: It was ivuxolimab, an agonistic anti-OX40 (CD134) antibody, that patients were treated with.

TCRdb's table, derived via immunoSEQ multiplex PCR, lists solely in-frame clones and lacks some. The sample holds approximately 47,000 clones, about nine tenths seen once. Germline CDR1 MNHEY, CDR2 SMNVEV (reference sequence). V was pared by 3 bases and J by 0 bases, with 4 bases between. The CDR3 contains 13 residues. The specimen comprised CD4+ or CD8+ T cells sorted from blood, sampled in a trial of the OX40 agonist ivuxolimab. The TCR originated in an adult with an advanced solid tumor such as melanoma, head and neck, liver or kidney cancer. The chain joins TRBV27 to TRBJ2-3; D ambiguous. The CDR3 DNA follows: TGTGCCAGCAGTTTCTATAGCACAGATACGCAGTATTTT. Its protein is CASSFYSTDTQYF.